This T cell receptor (beta chain) comes out of a study of blood T cell repertoires in COVID-19. At the level of the study: The United States, Italy and Spain provided the acute and convalescent COVID-19 samples. Sample material is recorded as cDNA or gDNA derived from T cells, B-cell-depleted T cells, or PBMCs.

As handled by the study authors: Nucleated cell counts were estimated from reference gene primer amplification. Assay: immunoSEQ multiplex PCR; the TCRdb copy retains only in-frame clones and omits some. The V and J calls and clone size were taken over from that table, and D and trimming were inferred from the DNA. This table holds roughly 86,000 clones, about nine tenths found once. V was clipped by 5 bases and J by 1 base, with 17 bases between them. CDR3 length: 16 residues. From germline, CDR1 is SEHNR and CDR2 FQNEAQ (reference sequence). This receptor was taken from a woman between 45 and 60 years old in a cohort sampled during active COVID-19. V is TRBV7-9 and J is TRBJ1-1, with TRBD1 as a possible D gene (6 bases). The sequencing input was peripheral blood. CDR3 residues: CASSPRGRTENTEAFF. In DNA, the CDR3 is TGTGCCAGCAGCCCTAGGGGAAGGACAGAGAACACTGAAGCTTTCTTT.